This T cell receptor beta chain was found in a study of T cells in localized non-small cell lung cancer. About this clone: Its antigen is as yet unknown.

The V gene lost 2 bases and the J gene lost 0 bases, with 14 bases spanning the gap. CDR1 and CDR2 from the germline V gene are LNHDA and SQIVND (reference sequence). The CDR3 runs 17 residues. Here immunoSEQ multiplex PCR was the method, and the copy in TCRdb shows in-frame clones only, minus some. The sample yields about 34,000 clones, roughly 78% seen once. Study observations and caveats: Tumor showed lower T cell clonality than uninvolved adjacent lung, where it was highest. Appearing in adjacent lung were a median approximately 60 of the top 100 tumor clones. Higher T cell density in the blood was associated with longer overall survival, whereas higher adjacent-lung clonality associated with shorter survival.

This sequence was found in a male donor older than 55 with stage II squamous cell lung carcinoma. The rearrangement links TRBV19 to TRBJ1-3, with D tentatively TRBD1 (5 bases). Sequences were derived from peripheral blood, sampled before any cancer treatment. Here the CDR3 DNA reads TGTGCCAGTAGTATACCGACAGCACCGAGCTCTGGAAACACCATATATTTT. Encoded protein: CASSIPTAPSSGNTIYF. Looking up the rest from reference TRBV19 and TRBJ1-3 gives the full variable domain: DGGITQSPKYLFRKEGQNVTLSCEQNLNHDAMYWYRQDPGQGLRLIYYSQIVNDFQKGDIAEGYSVSREKKESFPLTVTSAQKNPTAFYLCASSIPTAPSSGNTIYFGEGSWLTVV.